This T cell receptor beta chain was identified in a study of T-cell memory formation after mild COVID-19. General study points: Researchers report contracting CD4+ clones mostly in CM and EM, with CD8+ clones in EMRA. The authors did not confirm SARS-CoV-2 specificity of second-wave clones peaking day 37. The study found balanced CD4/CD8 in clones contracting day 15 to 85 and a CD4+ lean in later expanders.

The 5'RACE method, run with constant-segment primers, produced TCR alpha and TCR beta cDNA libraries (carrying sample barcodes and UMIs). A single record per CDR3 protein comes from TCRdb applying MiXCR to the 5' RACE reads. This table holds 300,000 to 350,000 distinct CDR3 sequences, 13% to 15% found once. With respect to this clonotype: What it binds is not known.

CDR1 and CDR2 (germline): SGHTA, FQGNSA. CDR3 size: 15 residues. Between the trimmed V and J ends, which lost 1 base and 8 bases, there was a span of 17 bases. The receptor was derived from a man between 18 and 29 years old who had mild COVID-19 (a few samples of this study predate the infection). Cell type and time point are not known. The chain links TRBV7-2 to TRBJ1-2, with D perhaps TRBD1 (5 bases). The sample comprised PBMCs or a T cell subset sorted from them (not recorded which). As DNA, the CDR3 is TGTGCCAGCAGCTTAGTGGGTGGGACGGCCCTGGGCTACACCTTC. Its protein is CASSLVGGTALGYTF.